The 3 T cell receptor beta chains below all came from one sample that was sequenced in a study of blood T cells in healthy people across ages. The second PCR ran about 6 to 11 cycles with a sample-barcoded 5' primer and J-beta primers. TCRdb reprocessed the 5' RACE reads via MiXCR and lists one record per CDR3 protein. The table records about 830,000 distinct CDR3 sequences, over 45% of them present only once. Sequenced input: blood. The receptors stem from a man aged 30 to 45 in good health.

The rearrangement uses TRBV6-5 and TRBJ1-2; TRBD1 agrees at 7 bases. V lost 0 bases to trimming and J lost 4 bases; unmatched junction nucleotides: 5. The germline gives CDR1 MNHEY, CDR2 SVGAGI. This CDR3 is 15 amino acids long. DNA of the CDR3: TGTGCCAGCAGTTACTCGGTAGGGGGCGGCTATGGCTACACCTTC. This translates into CASSYSVGGGYGYTF.

In its sample, this clonotype was seen a few times. This chain links TRBV7-2 with TRBJ2-7; possibly TRBD1 for D (5 bases). V lost 2 bases, J lost 4 bases, and 18 bases lay in between. The germline V gene has CDR1 SGHTA and CDR2 FQGNSA. The CDR3 totals 16 residues. The CDR3 protein is CASSLNGADRSYEQYF. The CDR3 DNA is TGTGCCAGCAGCTTAAATGGGGCCGACCGATCGTACGAGCAGTACTTC.

This clonotype was observed a few times. The rearrangement uses TRBV7-9 and TRBJ2-7; 11 nucleotides align to TRBD1. J gave up 6 bases and V 5 bases, and 12 bases lay outside the gene matches. CDR3 size: 16 residues. Germline V gene lookup returns CDR1 SEHNR and CDR2 FQNEAQ (reference sequence). The DNA for the CDR3 is TGTGCCAGCAGCCCCCCTTTAGGGACAGGGGGTCGCGAGCAGTACTTC. Protein product: CASSPPLGTGGREQYF.